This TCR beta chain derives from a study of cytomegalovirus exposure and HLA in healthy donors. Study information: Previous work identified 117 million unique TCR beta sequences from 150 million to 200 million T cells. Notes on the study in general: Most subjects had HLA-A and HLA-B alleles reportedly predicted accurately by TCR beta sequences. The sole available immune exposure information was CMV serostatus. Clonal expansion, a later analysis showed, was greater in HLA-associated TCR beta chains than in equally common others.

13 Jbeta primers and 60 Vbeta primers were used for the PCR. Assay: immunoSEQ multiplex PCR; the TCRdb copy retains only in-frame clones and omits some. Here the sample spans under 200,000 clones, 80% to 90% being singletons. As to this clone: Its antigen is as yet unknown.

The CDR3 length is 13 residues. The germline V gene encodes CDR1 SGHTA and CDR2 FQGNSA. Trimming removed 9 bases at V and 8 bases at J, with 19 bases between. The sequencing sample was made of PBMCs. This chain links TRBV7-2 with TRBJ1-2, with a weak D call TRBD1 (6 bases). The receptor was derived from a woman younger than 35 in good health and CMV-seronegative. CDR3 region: CASNYRAPRGYTF. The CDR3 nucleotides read TGTGCCAGTAACTACAGGGCCCCGAGGGGCTACACCTTC.